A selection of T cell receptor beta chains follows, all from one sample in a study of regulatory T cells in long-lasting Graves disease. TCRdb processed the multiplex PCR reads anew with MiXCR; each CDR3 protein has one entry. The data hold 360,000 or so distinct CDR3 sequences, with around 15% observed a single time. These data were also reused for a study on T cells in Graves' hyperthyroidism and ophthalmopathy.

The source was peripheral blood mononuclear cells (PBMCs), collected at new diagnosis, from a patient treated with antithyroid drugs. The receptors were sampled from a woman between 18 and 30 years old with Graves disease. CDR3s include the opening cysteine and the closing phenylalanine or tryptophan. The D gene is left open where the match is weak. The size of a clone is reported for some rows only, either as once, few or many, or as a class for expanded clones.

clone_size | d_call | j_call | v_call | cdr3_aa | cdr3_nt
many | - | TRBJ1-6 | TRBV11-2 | CASSLDVRRGILWSPLHF | TGTGCCAGCAGCTTAGACGTACGCAGGGGCATTTTGTGGTCACCCCTCCACTTT
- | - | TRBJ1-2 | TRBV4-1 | CASSTAGTYGYTF | TGCGCCAGCAGTACGGCGGGAACCTATGGCTACACCTTC
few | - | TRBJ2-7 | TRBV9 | CASSVAPTDLYEQYF | TGTGCCAGCAGCGTAGCCCCAACAGATTTATACGAGCAGTACTTC
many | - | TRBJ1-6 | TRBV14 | CASSQSGKVKSPLHF | TGTGCCAGCAGCCAATCCGGCAAGGTTAAATCACCCCTCCACTTT
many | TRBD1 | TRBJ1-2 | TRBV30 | CACPGQGNGNYGYTF | TGTGCCTGCCCGGGACAGGGTAACGGCAACTATGGCTACACCTTC
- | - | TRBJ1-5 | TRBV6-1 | CASGSNQPQHF | TGTGCCAGCGGGTCAAATCAGCCCCAGCATTTT
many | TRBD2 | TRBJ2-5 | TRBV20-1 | CSATRGAGETQYF | TGCAGTGCCACGCGGGGGGCGGGTGAGACCCAGTACTTC
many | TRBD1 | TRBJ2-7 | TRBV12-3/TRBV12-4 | CASRSGTGDYEQYF | TGTGCCAGCAGGTCCGGGACAGGGGACTACGAGCAGTACTTC
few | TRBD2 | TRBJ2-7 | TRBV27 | CASRGEYEQYF | TGTGCCAGCCGGGGGGAGTACGAGCAGTACTTC
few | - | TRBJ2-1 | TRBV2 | CASRGTLRYNEQFF | TGTGCCAGCAGGGGGACTCTTCGTTACAATGAGCAGTTCTTC
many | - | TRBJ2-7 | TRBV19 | CASSIDGLARERPYEQYF | TGTGCCAGTAGTATAGATGGCCTAGCGAGGGAAAGGCCCTACGAGCAGTACTTC
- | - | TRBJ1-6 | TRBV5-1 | CASSLATSPLHF | TGCGCCAGCAGCTTGGCCACGTCACCCCTCCACTTT
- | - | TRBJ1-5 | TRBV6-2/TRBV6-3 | CASSYSGRDQPQHF | TGTGCCAGCAGTTACTCTGGCCGTGATCAGCCCCAGCATTTT
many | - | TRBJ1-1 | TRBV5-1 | CASSLEGSLATEAFF | TGTGCCAGCAGCTTGGAGGGTTCCCTGGCCACTGAAGCTTTCTTT
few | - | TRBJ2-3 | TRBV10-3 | CATRAVGTDTQYF | TGTGCCACCAGGGCGGTGGGGACAGATACGCAGTATTTT
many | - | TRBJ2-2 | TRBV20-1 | CSASIGTPNTGELFF | TGCAGTGCTAGTATAGGGACACCCAACACCGGGGAGCTGTTTTTT
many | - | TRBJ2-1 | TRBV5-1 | CASSLEGSGEQFF | TGCGCCAGCAGCTTGGAAGGTTCTGGTGAGCAGTTCTTC
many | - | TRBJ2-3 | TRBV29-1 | CSVERRHTDTQYF | TGCAGCGTTGAGAGGAGACACACAGATACGCAGTATTTT
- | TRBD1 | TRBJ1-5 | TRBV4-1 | CASSQDRGQYSNQPQHF | TGCGCCAGCAGCCAAGACAGGGGGCAATATAGCAATCAGCCCCAGCATTTT
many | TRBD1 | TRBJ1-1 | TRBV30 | CAWSSGQANTEAFF | TGTGCCTGGAGTTCCGGACAGGCGAACACTGAAGCTTTCTTT
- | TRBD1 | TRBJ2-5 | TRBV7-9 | CASSLLGQGRETQYF | TGTGCCAGCAGCTTACTGGGACAGGGAAGAGAGACCCAGTACTTC
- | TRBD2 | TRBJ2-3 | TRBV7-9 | CASSPRLAGTTDTQYF | TGTGCCAGCAGCCCTAGACTAGCGGGAACCACAGATACGCAGTATTTT
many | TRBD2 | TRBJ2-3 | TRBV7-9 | CASSGTSVADTQYF | TGTGCCAGCTCCGGGACTAGCGTCGCAGATACGCAGTATTTT
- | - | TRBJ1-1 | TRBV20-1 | CSARDLERNTEAFF | TGCAGTGCTAGAGATCTGGAAAGGAACACTGAAGCTTTCTTT
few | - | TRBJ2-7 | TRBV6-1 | CASSRWRDATYEQYF | TGTGCCAGCAGTCGCTGGAGGGACGCGACCTACGAGCAGTACTTC
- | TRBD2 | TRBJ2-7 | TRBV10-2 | CASRREYEQYF | TGCGCCAGCAGGCGGGAGTACGAGCAGTACTTC